The clone carrying this T cell receptor beta chain has a count of ten or more. The antigen is unknown. The sample is drawn from a study of T cells in Graves' hyperthyroidism and ophthalmopathy. On the study more broadly: Peripheral blood collection took place at initial diagnosis, before any treatment. Study-wide points: Most thyroid clonotypes expanded above 0.001 were also detected in blood.

Exclusion criteria comprised uncontrolled infection, other autoimmune disease, pregnancy or lactation. What was amplified from RNA transcripts were TCR beta CDR3 regions. The HTBI primer set drove a first-round RT-PCR of the TCR CDR3. TCRdb reanalysed the multiplex PCR reads using MiXCR and keeps one entry per CDR3 protein. Among under 450,000 distinct CDR3 sequences listed, approximately 14% were seen once. The J segment lost 4 bases and the V segment lost 4 bases, leaving 6 bases of the junction unmatched. The CDR3 runs to 15 residues. Germline lookup yields CDR1 KGHSH and CDR2 LQKENI. The receptor's source is a woman aged 18-29 years with Graves' hyperthyroidism. This chain connects TRBV18 to TRBJ2-1; 8 bases are a match to TRBD2. Material: blood. This CDR3 reads CASSRFGGEYNEQFF. The DNA of the CDR3 is TGTGCCAGCTCACGATTCGGGGGGGAATACAATGAGCAGTTCTTC.